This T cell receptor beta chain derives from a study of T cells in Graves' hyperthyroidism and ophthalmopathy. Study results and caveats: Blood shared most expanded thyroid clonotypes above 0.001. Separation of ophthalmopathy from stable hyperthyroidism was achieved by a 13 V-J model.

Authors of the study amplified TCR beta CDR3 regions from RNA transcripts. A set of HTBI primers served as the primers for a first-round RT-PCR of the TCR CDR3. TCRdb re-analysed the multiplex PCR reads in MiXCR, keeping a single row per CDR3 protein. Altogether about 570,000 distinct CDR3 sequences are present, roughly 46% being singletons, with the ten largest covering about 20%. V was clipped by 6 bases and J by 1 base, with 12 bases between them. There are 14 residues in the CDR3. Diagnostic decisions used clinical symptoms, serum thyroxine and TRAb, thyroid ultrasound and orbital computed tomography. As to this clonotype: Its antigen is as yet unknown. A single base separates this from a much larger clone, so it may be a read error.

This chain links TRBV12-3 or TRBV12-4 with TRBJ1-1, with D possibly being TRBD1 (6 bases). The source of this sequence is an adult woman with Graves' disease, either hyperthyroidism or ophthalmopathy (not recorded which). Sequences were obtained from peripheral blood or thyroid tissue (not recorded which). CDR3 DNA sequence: TGTGCCAGCAGCCACAGGGCTCGGAACACTGAAGCTTTCTTT. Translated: CASSHRARNTEAFF.